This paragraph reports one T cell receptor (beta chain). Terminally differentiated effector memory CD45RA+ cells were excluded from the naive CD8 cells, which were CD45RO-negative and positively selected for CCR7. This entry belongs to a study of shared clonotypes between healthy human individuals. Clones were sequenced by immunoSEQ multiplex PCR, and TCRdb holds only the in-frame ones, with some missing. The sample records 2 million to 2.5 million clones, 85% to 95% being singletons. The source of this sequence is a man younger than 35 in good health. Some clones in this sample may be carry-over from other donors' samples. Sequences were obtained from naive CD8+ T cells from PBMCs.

CDR3 amino acids: CASSPPGLGRETQYF. In DNA, the CDR3 is TGTGCCAGCAGTCCCCCGGGACTAGGGCGGGAGACCCAGTACTTC. The chain joins TRBV27 to TRBJ2-5, with TRBD2 identical over 8 bases. The junction had 10 bases not matched to a gene; V was cut back by 5 bases and J by 5 bases. CDR1 is MNHEY and CDR2 is SMNVEV in the germline V gene (reference sequence). The CDR3 runs 15 residues.